This T cell receptor (beta chain) was found in a study of cytomegalovirus exposure and HLA in healthy donors. Study observations and caveats: The investigators catalogued under 200 TCR beta chains as cytomegalovirus-associated.

Turning to this clone: Its antigen remains unidentified.

13 Jbeta primers and 60 Vbeta primers were used for the PCR. The assay was immunoSEQ multiplex PCR, and TCRdb's table has in-frame clones only and misses some. The sample comprises around 300,000 clones, around 65% of which are singletons, and 2% to 2.5% rests with the top ten. The receptor was derived from a female donor in good health and CMV-seronegative. The sequenced material came from PBMCs.

The CDR3 sequence is CASSRDAYEQYF. In DNA, the CDR3 is TGTGCCAGCAGTCGCGATGCCTACGAGCAGTACTTC. The chain employs TRBV6-5 and TRBJ2-7; D is unclear. The germline CDR1 and CDR2 sequences are MNHEY and SVGAGI. Trimming took off 5 bases at V and 2 bases at J, with 7 bases between the two ends. The CDR3 totals 12 residues.